The rows below give T cell receptor beta chains drawn from one sample of a study of cytomegalovirus exposure and HLA in healthy donors. Assay used: immunoSEQ multiplex PCR; TCRdb lists only in-frame clones, some missing. The sample lists about 180,000 clones, 80% to 90% seen once, with approximately 2.3% in the top ten. The sample taken for sequencing was PBMCs. The receptors were gathered from a male donor in good health and CMV-seronegative. The CDR3 runs from the conserved cysteine through the conserved F or W. D genes are given only for firm matches. The size field is filled for only some rows; it gives once, few, many or a size class.

CDR3aa	CDR3nt	d_gene	v_gene	j_gene	len	abundance
CASSMAESSYNEQFF	TGTGCCAGTAGTATGGCGGAGAGCTCCTACAATGAGCAGTTCTTC	-	TRBV19	TRBJ2-1	15	-
CASSGWTGRAGELFF	TGTGCCAGCAGCGGCTGGACAGGGCGAGCCGGGGAGCTGTTTTTT	TRBD1	TRBV14	TRBJ2-2	15	-
CASSFGLAGGSSYNEQFF	TGCGCCAGCAGCTTTGGACTAGCGGGAGGGTCGTCCTACAATGAGCAGTTCTTC	TRBD2	TRBV5-1	TRBJ2-1	18	-
CATSSGLITGQYF	TGTGCCACCAGCAGTGGGCTAATAACCGGGCAGTACTTC	-	TRBV15	TRBJ2-7	13	once
CASLKPRANTEAFF	TGTGCCAGCCTCAAGCCCAGGGCCAACACTGAAGCTTTCTTT	-	TRBV6-1	TRBJ1-1	14	-
CASSQQPFSGANVLTF	TGCGCCAGCAGCCAACAGCCTTTCTCTGGGGCCAACGTCCTGACTTTC	-	TRBV5-1	TRBJ2-6	16	-
CASSQDAGEKLFF	TGCGCCAGCAGCCAAGATGCGGGCGAAAAACTGTTTTTT	-	TRBV4-3	TRBJ1-4	13	-
CSIEDSGTGELFF	TGCAGCATAGAGGACTCCGGGACCGGGGAGCTGTTTTTT	-	TRBV29-1	TRBJ2-2	13	-
CASSPGLGYEQYF	TGTGCCAGCAGCCCAGGGTTGGGGTACGAGCAGTACTTC	-	TRBV7-6	TRBJ2-7	13	-
CASSYLSSYNSPLHF	TGTGCCAGCAGTTACCTGAGCTCCTATAATTCACCCCTCCACTTT	-	TRBV6-5	TRBJ1-6	15	-
CASSLRTGELFF	TGTGCCAGCTCACTTCGTACCGGGGAGCTGTTTTTT	-	TRBV18	TRBJ2-2	12	-
CASSFSGGAYEQYF	TGTGCCAGCAGTTTTTCGGGGGGAGCCTACGAGCAGTACTTC	TRBD2	TRBV27	TRBJ2-7	14	-
CASTRTGLAGEEWWNEQFF	TGTGCCAGCACTAGGACGGGACTAGCGGGAGAGGAGTGGTGGAATGAGCAGTTCTTC	TRBD2	TRBV11-3	TRBJ2-1	19	-
CASSLAPSTDTQYF	TGTGCCAGCAGCTTAGCTCCGAGCACAGATACGCAGTATTTT	-	TRBV7-2	TRBJ2-3	14	-
CASSPLGQGSGELFF	TGCGCCAGCAGCCCCTTGGGACAGGGGTCTGGGGAGCTGTTTTTT	TRBD1	TRBV5-1	TRBJ2-2	15	-
CASSLTGGATYNEQFF	TGTGCCAGCAGTTTGACGGGCGGGGCTACCTACAATGAGCAGTTCTTC	-	TRBV28	TRBJ2-1	16	-
CASSPGLPKTTTGELFF	TGCGCCAGCAGCCCGGGACTACCTAAAACCACCACCGGGGAGCTGTTTTTT	TRBD2	TRBV5-1	TRBJ2-2	17	-
CASSEDRSSYEQYF	TGTGCCAGCAGTGAGGACAGGAGCTCCTACGAGCAGTACTTC	TRBD1	TRBV2	TRBJ2-7	14	few
CASSSGLAGGNTGELFF	TGCGCCAGCAGCTCCGGACTAGCGGGAGGGAACACCGGGGAGCTGTTTTTT	TRBD2	TRBV5-1	TRBJ2-2	17	few
CASSLLRTSGLEQYF	TGTGCCAGCAGTTTGTTGCGGACTAGCGGACTCGAGCAGTACTTC	TRBD2	TRBV27	TRBJ2-7	15	-
CASSLVSLNTEAFF	TGTGCCAGCAGCTTAGTATCTCTGAACACTGAAGCTTTCTTT	-	TRBV7-9	TRBJ1-1	14	-
CASSPRGAGGYNEQFF	TGTGCCAGCAGCCCCCGAGGGGCGGGGGGTTACAATGAGCAGTTCTTC	TRBD2	TRBV9	TRBJ2-1	16	few
CASSPIPLEKETQYF	TGCGCCAGCAGCCCGATTCCACTAGAGAAGGAGACCCAGTACTTC	-	TRBV4-1	TRBJ2-5	15	few
CASSRPGDNLAKNIQYF	TGTGCCAGTAGTCGCCCAGGGGACAACTTAGCCAAAAACATTCAGTACTTC	-	TRBV19	TRBJ2-4	17	-
CASSISGGGHYEQYF	TGCGCCAGCAGCATTAGCGGCGGGGGGCACTACGAGCAGTACTTC	TRBD2	TRBV5-1	TRBJ2-7	15	-
CASSVGLTSGFYEQYF	TGTGCCAGCAGCGTAGGCTTGACTAGCGGATTTTACGAGCAGTACTTC	TRBD2	TRBV9	TRBJ2-7	16	-
CSANRGMNTEAFF	TGCAGCGCGAACAGGGGAATGAACACTGAAGCTTTCTTT	TRBD1	TRBV29-1	TRBJ1-1	13	few
CASETGTSDLRETQYF	TGTGCCAGCGAAACCGGGACTAGCGACCTAAGAGAGACCCAGTACTTC	TRBD2	TRBV28	TRBJ2-5	16	-
CASSIDGTRNTEAFF	TGTGCCAGTAGTATAGATGGGACAAGGAACACTGAAGCTTTCTTT	-	TRBV19	TRBJ1-1	15	-
CASSSSQTVQETQYF	TGTGCCAGCAGCTCGAGCCAGACAGTACAAGAGACCCAGTACTTC	-	TRBV11-1	TRBJ2-5	15	once
CASRLAPSGQGQETQYF	TGTGCAAGTCGCTTAGCTCCCTCCGGACAGGGCCAAGAGACCCAGTACTTC	-	TRBV12-2	TRBJ2-5	17	-
CASRAGTGVGEQYF	TGTGCCAGTCGAGCGGGGACAGGGGTGGGCGAGCAGTACTTC	TRBD1	TRBV19	TRBJ2-7	14	few
CASSFAGGLNANYGYTF	TGTGCCAGCAGCTTTGCTGGGGGCTTAAACGCTAACTATGGCTACACCTTC	-	TRBV12-1	TRBJ1-2	17	-